This TCR beta chain was documented in a study of blood T cell repertoires in COVID-19. The table came from immunoSEQ multiplex PCR; TCRdb's copy has only in-frame clones and leaves some out. The repertoire holds 290,000 or so clones, with around nine tenths as singletons. Specimen: peripheral blood. The receptor was isolated from a man aged 70-80 years with acute or convalescent COVID-19.

CDR3 loop: CASSPPLQGPGSGNTIYF. As DNA, the CDR3 is TGTGCCAGCTCACCACCTCTCCAGGGGCCCGGCTCTGGAAACACCATATATTTT. This chain uses TRBV18 with TRBJ1-3, with a weak D call TRBD1 (6 bases). The V and J ends lost 0 bases and 0 bases respectively, with 15 bases between them. CDR1 and CDR2 from the germline V gene are KGHSH and LQKENI. The CDR3 is made up of 18 amino acids.